A selection of T cell receptor beta chains follows, all from one sample in a study of Ad26.COV2.S vaccination and SARS-CoV-2 variants. The protocol was immunoSEQ multiplex PCR, while the TCRdb copy is restricted to in-frame clones and leaves out a portion. The sample has a few hundred thousand clones; about 88% are singletons. Sequences were derived from peripheral blood, sampled in a trial of Ad26.COV2.S vaccine versus placebo. The source of these receptors is a person aged 18-60 years who received the Ad26.COV2.S COVID-19 vaccine or a placebo. Each CDR3 is given with its conserved first and last residue. The D gene is left open where the match is weak. A clone size is listed for some rows: how often the clone was seen (once, few, many), or a class if it is expanded.

V	D	size	J	DNA	CDR3
TRBV19	.	.	TRBJ1-1	TGTGCCAGTAGTCCCGCAGGGAACACTGAAGCTTTCTTT	CASSPAGNTEAFF
TRBV3-1/TRBV3-2	TRBD2	.	TRBJ2-7	TGTGCCAGCAGCGGACTAGCGGGAGGGAGCTCCTACGAGCAGTACTTC	CASSGLAGGSSYEQYF
TRBV6-6	.	once	TRBJ1-5	TGTGCCAGCAGTCTACTTACCGGGGATCAGCCCCAGCATTTT	CASSLLTGDQPQHF
TRBV5-6	.	.	TRBJ2-2	TGTGCCAGCAGTCACATCGGACCCGGGGAGCTGTTTTTT	CASSHIGPGELFF
TRBV5-1	.	.	TRBJ1-6	TGCGCCAGCAGCTTGGTGGAAGGGTATAATTCACCCCTCCACTTT	CASSLVEGYNSPLHF
TRBV7-9	.	.	TRBJ2-2	TGTGCCAGCAGCTCCAGGAACACCGGGGAGCTGTTTTTT	CASSSRNTGELFF
TRBV5-1	.	.	TRBJ1-2	TGCGCCAGCAGGGCCGAGCCGAACTATGGCTACACCTTC	CASRAEPNYGYTF
TRBV28	.	few	TRBJ1-5	TGTGCCAGCAGTCCACCTTATCAGCCCCAGCATTTT	CASSPPYQPQHF
TRBV6-1	TRBD1	.	TRBJ1-1	TGTGCCAGCAGTGAAAGACAGGGCACGAACACTGAAGCTTTCTTT	CASSERQGTNTEAFF
TRBV30	.	.	TRBJ1-1	TGTGCCTGGAGTGGCCCTGGAGGGGGGATCACTGAAGCTTTCTTT	CAWSGPGGGITEAFF
TRBV9	.	.	TRBJ2-1	TGTGCCAGCAGCGTAGATGAGCCGGGAGCCCTCCACAATGAGCAGTTCTTC	CASSVDEPGALHNEQFF
TRBV2	.	.	TRBJ2-7	TGTGCCTCGGAGGGGAGTAAACCCGAGCAGTACTTC	CASEGSKPEQYF
TRBV2	.	.	TRBJ2-3	TGTGCCAGCGGCTTCGGAGATACGCAGTATTTT	CASGFGDTQYF
TRBV28	TRBD2	once	TRBJ2-5	TGTGCCAGCAGTTCGGGGGGTAGGGGCCAAGAGACCCAGTACTTC	CASSSGGRGQETQYF
TRBV7-8	.	.	TRBJ1-3	TGTGCCAGCAGCTTAGATCCAGTTGGAAACACCATATATTTT	CASSLDPVGNTIYF
TRBV5-1	TRBD2	.	TRBJ2-5	TGCGCCAGCAGCTTAGGGACTAGCGGGAGCGGGGAAGAGACCCAGTACTTC	CASSLGTSGSGEETQYF
TRBV25-1	.	.	TRBJ2-7	TGTGCCAGCGGGGGTAGGAGCTCCTACGAGCAGTACTTC	CASGGRSSYEQYF
TRBV2	.	.	TRBJ2-5	TGTGCCAGCAGTCGGACGGCCCAAGAGACCCAGTACTTC	CASSRTAQETQYF
TRBV5-4	.	.	TRBJ2-7	TGTGCCAGCAGTCGGGACCCGACCTACGAGCAGTACTTC	CASSRDPTYEQYF
TRBV30	TRBD2	.	TRBJ2-1	TGTGCCTGGAGTTCGGGACTAGCAGGCTTAGATGAGCAGTTCTTC	CAWSSGLAGLDEQFF
TRBV28	.	.	TRBJ2-7	TGTGCCAGCAGTTTGATCGGGGCCCCCTACGAGCAGTACTTC	CASSLIGAPYEQYF
TRBV15	TRBD2	.	TRBJ2-2	TGTGCCACCAGCCTCCGACAGCCAGGTCTAGCGGGAGGAACCGGGGAGCTGTTTTTT	CATSLRQPGLAGGTGELFF
TRBV5-8	.	.	TRBJ1-2	TGTGCCAGCAGCGCCTTGACCGCTAGCTACACCTTC	CASSALTASYTF
TRBV3-1/TRBV3-2	.	.	TRBJ1-2	TGTGCCAGCAGCACGACCGGGGGGTATGGCTACACCTTC	CASSTTGGYGYTF
TRBV28	.	once	TRBJ1-1	TGTGCATTGGGGACGGCTGAAGCTTTCTTT	CALGTAEAFF
TRBV6-5	.	.	TRBJ1-5	TGTGCCAGCAGTTACCGGTTATCAAGCAATCAGCCCCAGCATTTT	CASSYRLSSNQPQHF
TRBV3-1/TRBV3-2	.	.	TRBJ2-1	TGTGCCAGCAGCCAAGTAGAGAATGAGCAGTTCTTC	CASSQVENEQFF
TRBV28	TRBD1	once	TRBJ2-1	TGTGCCAGCAATCCTGTGGGACAGGGATCCCATGAGCAGTTCTTC	CASNPVGQGSHEQFF
TRBV5-1	.	.	TRBJ2-2	TGCGCCAGCAGCTTGCAGGACCCGGGAGCCGGGGAGCTGTTTTTT	CASSLQDPGAGELFF
TRBV28	.	.	TRBJ1-5	TGTGCCAGCAGTTTTGGGGGTCGGGGACAGCCCCAGCATTTT	CASSFGGRGQPQHF
TRBV14	.	.	TRBJ1-1	TGTGCCAGCAGCCACGGGGATACTGAAGCTTTCTTT	CASSHGDTEAFF
TRBV5-4	TRBD2	.	TRBJ2-4	TGTGCCAGCAGCAGCGGCTCTAGCGGGAGACAGCACATTCAGTACTTC	CASSSGSSGRQHIQYF
TRBV27	.	.	TRBJ2-1	TGTGCCAGCAGTTTATCTGTCTACAATGAGCAGTTCTTC	CASSLSVYNEQFF
TRBV7-3	.	few	TRBJ1-1	TGTGCCAGCAGCTTAATCCCGGAGCCTGAAGCTTTCTTT	CASSLIPEPEAFF
TRBV5-4	TRBD1	.	TRBJ2-5	TGTGCCAGCAGCTTGACAGGGGTCGAGGCCGAGACCCAGTACTTC	CASSLTGVEAETQYF
TRBV27	.	.	TRBJ1-1	TGTGCCAGCAGTTTTAAAGGGGGTTGGACTGAAGCTTTCTTT	CASSFKGGWTEAFF
TRBV19	TRBD2	.	TRBJ2-7	TGTGCCAGTAGAGGACTAGCGGAGGACTACGAGCAGTACTTC	CASRGLAEDYEQYF
TRBV6-2/TRBV6-3	.	.	TRBJ1-5	TGTGCCAGCAGTGACGGGTCCCTCTGGAATCAGCCCCAGCATTTT	CASSDGSLWNQPQHF
TRBV6-5	TRBD2	.	TRBJ2-7	TGTGCCAGCAAACCGGGACTAGCGGGAGCCCGGGAGCAGTACTTC	CASKPGLAGAREQYF
TRBV27	TRBD2	.	TRBJ2-5	TGTGCCAGCAGTTACCTAGCGGATCCGGCGGAGACCCAGTACTTC	CASSYLADPAETQYF
TRBV9	.	once	TRBJ1-4	TGTGCCAGCAGCGTAGCTGTCGGTGCAACTAATGAAAAACTGTTTTTT	CASSVAVGATNEKLFF
TRBV7-2	TRBD2	.	TRBJ2-7	TGTGCCAGCAGCCCAACTGGGACTAGCGGGAGGGTCCTATTC	CASSPTGTSGRVLF
TRBV20-1	.	.	TRBJ2-5	TGCAGTGCTAGTAACGGGGAAGAGACCCAGTACTTC	CSASNGEETQYF
TRBV6-1	.	.	TRBJ2-7	TGTGCCAGCAGTGAAGCACAGCGCGCGTTCTACGAGCAGTACTTC	CASSEAQRAFYEQYF
TRBV2	TRBD2	.	TRBJ2-1	TGTGCCAGCAGCTTAGCGGGTATGTCCTACAATGAGCAGTTCTTC	CASSLAGMSYNEQFF
TRBV27	.	.	TRBJ2-1	TGTGCCAGCAGCTACCCCCCAGTGGGCCACAATGAGCAGTTCTTC	CASSYPPVGHNEQFF
TRBV28	.	.	TRBJ2-6	TGTGCCAGCAGATATAACCAGGGGGCCAACGTCCTGACTTTC	CASRYNQGANVLTF
TRBV7-9	.	.	TRBJ2-4	TGTGCCAGCAGCCTCAGTATAGCCAAAAACATTCAGTACTTC	CASSLSIAKNIQYF
TRBV4-1	TRBD2	.	TRBJ2-7	TGCGCCAGCAGCCACGGCGGGACTAGCGAGGGGAGGGCCTACGAGCAGTACTTC	CASSHGGTSEGRAYEQYF
TRBV4-1	.	.	TRBJ2-3	TGCGCCAGCAGCCAAGTTAGGACAGCTAGCACAGATACGCAGTATTTT	CASSQVRTASTDTQYF
TRBV30	.	.	TRBJ1-2	TGTGCCTGGAGGGGGGCCCCCCGATCATATGGCTACACCTTC	CAWRGAPRSYGYTF
TRBV29-1	TRBD2	.	TRBJ2-3	TGCAGCGTTGAGCTGGGACTAGCGGGAGGCACAGATACGCAGTATTTT	CSVELGLAGGTDTQYF
TRBV30	.	.	TRBJ2-7	TGTGCCTGGAGTGGGTGGTTGGCAGGGTACGAGCAGTACTTC	CAWSGWLAGYEQYF
TRBV9	.	.	TRBJ2-5	TGTGCCAGTAGGAGGGGGATAGGGGGCGAAGAGACCCAGTACTTC	CASRRGIGGEETQYF